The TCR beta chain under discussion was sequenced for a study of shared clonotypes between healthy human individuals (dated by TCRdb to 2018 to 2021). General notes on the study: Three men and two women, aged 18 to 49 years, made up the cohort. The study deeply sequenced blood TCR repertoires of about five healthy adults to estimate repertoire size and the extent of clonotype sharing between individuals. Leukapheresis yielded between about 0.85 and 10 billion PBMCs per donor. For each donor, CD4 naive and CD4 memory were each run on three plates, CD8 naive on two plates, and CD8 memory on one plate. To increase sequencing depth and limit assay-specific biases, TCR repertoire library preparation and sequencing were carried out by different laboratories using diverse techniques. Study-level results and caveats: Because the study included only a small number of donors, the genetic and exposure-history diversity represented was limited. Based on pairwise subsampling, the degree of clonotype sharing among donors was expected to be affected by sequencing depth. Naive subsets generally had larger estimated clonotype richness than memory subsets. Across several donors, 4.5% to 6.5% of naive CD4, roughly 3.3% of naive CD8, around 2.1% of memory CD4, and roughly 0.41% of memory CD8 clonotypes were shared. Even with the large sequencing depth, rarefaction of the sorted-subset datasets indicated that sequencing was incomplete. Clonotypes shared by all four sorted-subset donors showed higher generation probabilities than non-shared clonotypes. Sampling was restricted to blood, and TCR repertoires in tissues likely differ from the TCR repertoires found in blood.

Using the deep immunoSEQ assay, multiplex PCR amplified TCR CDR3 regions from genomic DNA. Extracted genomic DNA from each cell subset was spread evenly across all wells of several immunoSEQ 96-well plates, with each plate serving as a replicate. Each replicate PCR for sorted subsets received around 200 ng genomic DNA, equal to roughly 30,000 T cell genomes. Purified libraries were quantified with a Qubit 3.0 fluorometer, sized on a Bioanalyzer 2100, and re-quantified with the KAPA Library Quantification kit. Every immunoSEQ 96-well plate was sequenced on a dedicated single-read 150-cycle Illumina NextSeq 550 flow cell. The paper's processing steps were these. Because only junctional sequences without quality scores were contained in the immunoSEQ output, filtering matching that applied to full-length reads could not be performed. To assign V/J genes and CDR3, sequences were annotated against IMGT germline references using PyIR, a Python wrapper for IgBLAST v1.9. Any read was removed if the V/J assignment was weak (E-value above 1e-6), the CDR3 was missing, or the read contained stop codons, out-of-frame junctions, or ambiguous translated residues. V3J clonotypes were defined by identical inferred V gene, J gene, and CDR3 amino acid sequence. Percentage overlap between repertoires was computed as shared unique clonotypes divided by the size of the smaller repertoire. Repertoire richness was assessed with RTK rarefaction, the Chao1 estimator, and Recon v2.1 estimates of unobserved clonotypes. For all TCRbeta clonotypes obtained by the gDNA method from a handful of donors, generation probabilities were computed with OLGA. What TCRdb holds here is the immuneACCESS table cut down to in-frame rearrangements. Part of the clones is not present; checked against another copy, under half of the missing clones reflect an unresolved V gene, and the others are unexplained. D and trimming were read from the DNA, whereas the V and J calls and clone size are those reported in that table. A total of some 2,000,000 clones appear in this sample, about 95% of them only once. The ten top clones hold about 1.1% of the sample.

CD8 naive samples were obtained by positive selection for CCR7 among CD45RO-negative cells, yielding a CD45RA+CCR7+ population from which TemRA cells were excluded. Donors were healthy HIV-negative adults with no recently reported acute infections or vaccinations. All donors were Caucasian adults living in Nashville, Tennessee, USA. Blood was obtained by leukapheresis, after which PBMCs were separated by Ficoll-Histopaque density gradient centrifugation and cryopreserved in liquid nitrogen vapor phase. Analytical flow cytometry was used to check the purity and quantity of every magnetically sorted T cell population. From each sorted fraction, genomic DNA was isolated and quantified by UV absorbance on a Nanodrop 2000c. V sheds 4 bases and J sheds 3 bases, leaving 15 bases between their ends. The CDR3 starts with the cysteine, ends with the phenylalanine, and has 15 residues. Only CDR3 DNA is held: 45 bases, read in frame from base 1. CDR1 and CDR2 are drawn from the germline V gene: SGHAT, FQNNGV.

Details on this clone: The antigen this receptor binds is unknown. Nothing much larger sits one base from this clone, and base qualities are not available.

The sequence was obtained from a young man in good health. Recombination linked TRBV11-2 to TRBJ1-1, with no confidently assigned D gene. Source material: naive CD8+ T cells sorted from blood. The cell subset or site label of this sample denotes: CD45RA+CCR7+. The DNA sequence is TGTGCCAGCAGCTCCCCGGCATTTCGGGACACTGAAGCTTTCTTT. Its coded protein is CASSSPAFRDTEAFF.